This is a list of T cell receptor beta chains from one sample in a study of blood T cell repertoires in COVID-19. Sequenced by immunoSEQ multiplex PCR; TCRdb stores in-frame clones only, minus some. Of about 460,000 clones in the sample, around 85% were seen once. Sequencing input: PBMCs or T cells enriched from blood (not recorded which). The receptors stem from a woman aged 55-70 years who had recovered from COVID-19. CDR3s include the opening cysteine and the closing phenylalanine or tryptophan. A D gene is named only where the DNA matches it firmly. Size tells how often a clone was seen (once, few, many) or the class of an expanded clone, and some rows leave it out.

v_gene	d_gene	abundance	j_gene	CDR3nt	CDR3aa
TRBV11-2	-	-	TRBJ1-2	TGTGCCAGCAGCTTAGTTGGCAGGGGCTATGACTACACCTTC	CASSLVGRGYDYTF
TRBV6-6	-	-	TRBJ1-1	TGTGCCAGCAGTTACGGTGGCGGGGTAGCTTTCTTT	CASSYGGGVAFF
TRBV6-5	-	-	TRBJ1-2	TGTGCCAGCAGTCCCCCCTATCCTGCCTCTTATGGCTACACCTTC	CASSPPYPASYGYTF
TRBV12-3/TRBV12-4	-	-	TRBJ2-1	TGTGCCAGCAGTTTGCCGGACTTCAATGAGCAGTTCTTC	CASSLPDFNEQFF
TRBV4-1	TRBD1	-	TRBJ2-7	TGCGCCAGCAGCTTTGGGACAGGGACCTACGAGCAGTACTTC	CASSFGTGTYEQYF
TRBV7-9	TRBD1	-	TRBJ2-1	TGTGCCAGCAGCTTACCCCGGACAGGCAATGAGCAGTTCTTC	CASSLPRTGNEQFF
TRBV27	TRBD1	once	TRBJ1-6	TGTGCCAGCCGGAAAGGGACAGGGGATAATTCACCCCTCCACTTT	CASRKGTGDNSPLHF
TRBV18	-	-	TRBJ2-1	TGTGCCAGCTCACCACCGAGTCCGGGTGTTAATGAGCAGTTCTTC	CASSPPSPGVNEQFF
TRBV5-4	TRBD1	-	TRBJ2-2	TGTGCCAGCAGCTCCTTCGGTGGTTCGGGACAGCTAACCGGGGAGCTGTTTTTT	CASSSFGGSGQLTGELFF
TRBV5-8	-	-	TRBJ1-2	TGTGCCAGCAGCCCCATACAGGGTTCTGGCTACACCTTC	CASSPIQGSGYTF
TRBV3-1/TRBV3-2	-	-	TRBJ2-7	TGTGCCAGCAGCCAAGTTTCAGGGATGGGGGAGCAGTACTTC	CASSQVSGMGEQYF
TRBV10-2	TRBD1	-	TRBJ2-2	TGCGCCAGCAGTGAGTCAGGGGGCCGATCCGGGGAGCTGTTTTTT	CASSESGGRSGELFF
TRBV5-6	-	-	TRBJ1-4	TGTGCCAGCAGCTTGAGGCAGGGAACTAATGAAAAACTGTTTTTT	CASSLRQGTNEKLFF
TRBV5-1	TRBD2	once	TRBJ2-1	TGCGCCAGCAGCCGACCGGGGCTAGCGGGGGCATATGAGCAGTTCTTC	CASSRPGLAGAYEQFF
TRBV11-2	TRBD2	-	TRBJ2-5	TGTGCCAGCAGCTTAACAGCGGGGGGAGGAGAGACCCAGTACTTC	CASSLTAGGGETQYF
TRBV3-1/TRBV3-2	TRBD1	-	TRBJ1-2	TGTGCCAGCAGCCAAGTGGGAACAGGGGTTATCGCTGGCTACACCTTC	CASSQVGTGVIAGYTF
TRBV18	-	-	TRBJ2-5	TGTGCCAGCTCACCATATCCGGAGACCCAGTACTTC	CASSPYPETQYF
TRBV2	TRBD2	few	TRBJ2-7	TGTGCCAGCAGTGCCCAGCGGGGATCCTACGAGCAGTACTTC	CASSAQRGSYEQYF
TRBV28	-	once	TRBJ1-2	TGTGCCAGCAGTTTACCTCGACCAGGAGGCTATGGCTACACCTTC	CASSLPRPGGYGYTF
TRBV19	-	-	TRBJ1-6	TGTGCCAGTAGTATTCGGCCAGGTAATTCACCCCTCCACTTT	CASSIRPGNSPLHF